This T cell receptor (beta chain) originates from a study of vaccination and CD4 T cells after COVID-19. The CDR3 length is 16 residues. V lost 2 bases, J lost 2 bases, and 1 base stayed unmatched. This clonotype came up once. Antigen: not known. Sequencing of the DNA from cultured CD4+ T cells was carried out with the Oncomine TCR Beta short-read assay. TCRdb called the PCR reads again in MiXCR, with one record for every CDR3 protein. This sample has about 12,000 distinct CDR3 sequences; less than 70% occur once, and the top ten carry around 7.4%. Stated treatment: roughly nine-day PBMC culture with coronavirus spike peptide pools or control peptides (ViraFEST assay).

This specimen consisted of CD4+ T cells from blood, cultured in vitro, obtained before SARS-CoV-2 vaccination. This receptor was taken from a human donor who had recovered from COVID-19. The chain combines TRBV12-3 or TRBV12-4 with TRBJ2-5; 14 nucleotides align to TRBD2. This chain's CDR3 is CASSLRLAGGQETQYF. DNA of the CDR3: TGTGCCAGCAGTTTACGACTAGCGGGAGGGCAAGAGACCCAGTACTTC.